One TCR beta chain is described in this entry. The target antigen is unknown. The trim removed 7 bases at V and 0 bases at J, leaving 13 bases unmatched. CDR1 and CDR2 (germline): LNHDA, SQIVND (reference sequence). The CDR3 is made up of 17 amino acids. The sample comes from a study of Ad26.COV2.S vaccination and SARS-CoV-2 variants. TCRdb keeps only in-frame clones here, not all; method: immunoSEQ multiplex PCR. In the table there are about 460,000 clones, about 88% of which are singletons. As for treatment: roughly 19 received Ad26.COV2.S at low or high dose, single or two shots; about 5 received placebo; per-sample allocation not given. All samples were drawn on day 63, counting from the first vaccine or placebo injection. Wuhan-strain spike was delivered by a replication-incompetent Ad26 vector. Study-wide results and caveats: The breadth of spike-specific CD8+ and CD4+ T cell responses after vaccination was reportedly substantial.

The gene calls are TRBV19 and TRBJ2-3; 7 positions match TRBD2. The sample here was peripheral blood, taken in a trial of Ad26.COV2.S vaccine versus placebo. The TCR was taken from a person between 18 and 65 years old who received the Ad26.COV2.S COVID-19 vaccine or a placebo. The CDR3: CASKPWISGPSTDTQYF. The DNA of the CDR3 is TGTGCCAGTAAACCGTGGATTAGCGGGCCAAGCACAGATACGCAGTATTTT.